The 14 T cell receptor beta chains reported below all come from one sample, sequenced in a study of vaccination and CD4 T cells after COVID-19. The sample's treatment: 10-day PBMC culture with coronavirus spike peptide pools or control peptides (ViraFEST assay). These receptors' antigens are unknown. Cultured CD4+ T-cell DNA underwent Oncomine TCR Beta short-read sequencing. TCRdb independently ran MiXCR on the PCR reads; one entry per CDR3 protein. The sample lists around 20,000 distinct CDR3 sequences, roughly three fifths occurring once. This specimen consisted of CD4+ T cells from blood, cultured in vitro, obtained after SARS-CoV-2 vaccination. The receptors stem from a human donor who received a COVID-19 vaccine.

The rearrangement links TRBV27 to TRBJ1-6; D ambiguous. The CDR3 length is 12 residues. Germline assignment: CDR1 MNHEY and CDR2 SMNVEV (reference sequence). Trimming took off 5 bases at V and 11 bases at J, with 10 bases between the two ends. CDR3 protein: CASSAGRTPLHF. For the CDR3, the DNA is TGTGCCAGCAGTGCGGGTCGAACACCCCTCCACTTT.

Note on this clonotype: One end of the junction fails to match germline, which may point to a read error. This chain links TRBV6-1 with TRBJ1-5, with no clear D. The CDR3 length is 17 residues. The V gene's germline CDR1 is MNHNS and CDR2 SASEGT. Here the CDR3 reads CASSQAPLTNSNQPQHF. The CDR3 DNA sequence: TGTGCCAGCAGTCAAGCCCCTTTGACAAACAGCAATCAGCCCCAGCATTTT.

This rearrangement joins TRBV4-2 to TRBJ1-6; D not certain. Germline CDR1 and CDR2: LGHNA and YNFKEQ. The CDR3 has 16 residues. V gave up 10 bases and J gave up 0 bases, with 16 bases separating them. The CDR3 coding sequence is TGTGCCAACTGGGAGAGTCCCAGCTCCTATAATTCACCCCTCCACTTT. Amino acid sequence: CANWESPSSYNSPLHF.

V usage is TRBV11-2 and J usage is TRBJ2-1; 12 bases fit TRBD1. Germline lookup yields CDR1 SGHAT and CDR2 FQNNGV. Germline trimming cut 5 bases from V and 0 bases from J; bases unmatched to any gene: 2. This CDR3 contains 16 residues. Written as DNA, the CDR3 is TGTGCCAGCAGCCGGGACAGGGGGCCCTCCTACAATGAGCAGTTCTTC. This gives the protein CASSRDRGPSYNEQFF. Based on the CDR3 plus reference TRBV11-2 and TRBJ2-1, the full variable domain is EAGVAQSPRYKIIEKRQSVAFWCNPISGHATLYWYQQILGQGPKLLIQFQNNGVVDDSQLPKDRFSAERLKGVDSTLKIQPAKLEDSAVYLCASSRDRGPSYNEQFFGPGTRLTVL.

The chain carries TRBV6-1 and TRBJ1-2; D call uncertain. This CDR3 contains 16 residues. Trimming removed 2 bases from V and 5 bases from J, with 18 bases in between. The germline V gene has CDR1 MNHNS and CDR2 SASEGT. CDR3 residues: CASSEIFGFRKYGYTF. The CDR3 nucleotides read TGTGCCAGCAGTGAAATTTTTGGGTTTCGTAAATATGGCTACACCTTC.

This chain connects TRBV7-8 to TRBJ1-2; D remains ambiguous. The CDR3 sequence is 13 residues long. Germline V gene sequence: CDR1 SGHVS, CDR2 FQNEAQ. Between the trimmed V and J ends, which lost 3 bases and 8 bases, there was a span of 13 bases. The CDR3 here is CASSFSREGGYTF. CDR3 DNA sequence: TGTGCCAGCAGCTTTTCCCGGGAAGGAGGCTACACCTTC.

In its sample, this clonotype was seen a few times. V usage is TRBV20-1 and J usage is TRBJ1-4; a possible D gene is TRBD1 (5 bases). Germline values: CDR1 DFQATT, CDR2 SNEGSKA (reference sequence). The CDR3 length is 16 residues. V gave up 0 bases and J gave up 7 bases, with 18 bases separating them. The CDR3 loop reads CSARDPGRAGGEKLFF. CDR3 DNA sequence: TGCAGTGCTAGAGATCCAGGACGGGCTGGGGGTGAAAAACTGTTTTTT.

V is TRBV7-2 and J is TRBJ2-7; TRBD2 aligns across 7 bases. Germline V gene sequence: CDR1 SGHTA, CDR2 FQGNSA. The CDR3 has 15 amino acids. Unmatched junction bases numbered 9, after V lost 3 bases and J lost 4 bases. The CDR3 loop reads CASSFGLVEGYEQYF. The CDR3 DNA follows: TGTGCCAGCAGCTTCGGACTAGTCGAGGGTTACGAGCAGTACTTC. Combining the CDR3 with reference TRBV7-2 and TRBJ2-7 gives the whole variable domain GAGVSQSPSNKVTEKGKDVELRCDPISGHTALYWYRQSLGQGLEFLIYFQGNSAPDKSGLPSDRFSAERTGGSVSTLTIQRTQQEDSAVYLCASSFGLVEGYEQYFGPGTRLTVT.

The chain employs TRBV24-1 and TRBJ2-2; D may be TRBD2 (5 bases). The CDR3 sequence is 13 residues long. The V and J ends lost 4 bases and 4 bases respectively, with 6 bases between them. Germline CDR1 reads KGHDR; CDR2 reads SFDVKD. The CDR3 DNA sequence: TGTGCCACCAGTGAGCGGGCCACCGGGGAGCTGTTTTTT. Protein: CATSERATGELFF.

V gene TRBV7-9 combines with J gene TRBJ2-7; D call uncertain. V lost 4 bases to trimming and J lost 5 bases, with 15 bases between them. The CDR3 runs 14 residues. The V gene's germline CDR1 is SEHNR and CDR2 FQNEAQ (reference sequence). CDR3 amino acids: CASSSAPKKHEQYF. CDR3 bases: TGTGCCAGCAGCTCCGCCCCGAAGAAGCACGAGCAGTACTTC. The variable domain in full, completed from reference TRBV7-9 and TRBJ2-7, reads DTGVSQNPRHKITKRGQNVTFRCDPISEHNRLYWYRQTLGQGPEFLTYFQNEAQLEKSRLLSDRFSAERPKGSFSTLEIQRTEQGDSAMYLCASSSAPKKHEQYFGPGTRLTVT.

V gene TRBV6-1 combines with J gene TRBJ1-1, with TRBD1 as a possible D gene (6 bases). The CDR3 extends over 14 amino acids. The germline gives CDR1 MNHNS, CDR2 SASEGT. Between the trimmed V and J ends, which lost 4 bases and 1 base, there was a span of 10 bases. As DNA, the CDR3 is TGTGCCAGCAGTGTTAGGACAGCGAACACTGAAGCTTTCTTT. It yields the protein CASSVRTANTEAFF.

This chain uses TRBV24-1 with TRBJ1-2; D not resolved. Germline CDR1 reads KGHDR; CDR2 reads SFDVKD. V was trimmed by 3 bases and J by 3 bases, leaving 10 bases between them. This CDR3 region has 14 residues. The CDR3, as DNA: TGTGCCACCAGTGATGCGGATCGATACTATGGCTACACCTTC. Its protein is CATSDADRYYGYTF.

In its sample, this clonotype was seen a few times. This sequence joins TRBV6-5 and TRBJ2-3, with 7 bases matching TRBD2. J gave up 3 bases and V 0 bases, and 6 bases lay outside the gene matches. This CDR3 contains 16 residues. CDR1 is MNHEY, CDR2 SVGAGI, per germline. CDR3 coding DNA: TGTGCCAGCAGTTACTCGATGTGGGGGGGGACAGATACGCAGTATTTT. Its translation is CASSYSMWGGTDTQYF.

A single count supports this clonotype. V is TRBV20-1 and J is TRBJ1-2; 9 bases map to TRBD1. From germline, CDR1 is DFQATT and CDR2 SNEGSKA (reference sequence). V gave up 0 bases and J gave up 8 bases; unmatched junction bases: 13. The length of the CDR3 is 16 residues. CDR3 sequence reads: CSARDGRTGAGRGYTF. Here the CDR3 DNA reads TGCAGTGCTAGAGATGGCAGGACAGGGGCTGGTCGAGGCTACACCTTC.